These T cell receptor beta chains were read from a single sample in a study. Via MiXCR, TCRdb re-called the 5' RACE reads, giving one row per CDR3 protein. The repertoire has roughly 50,000 distinct CDR3 sequences, roughly 22% of them found once; the top ten carry 3.2%. The source material was tumor-infiltrating naive CD4+ T cells sorted from the breast tumor. The receptor set was obtained from a female donor with breast cancer. CDR3s include the opening cysteine and the closing phenylalanine or tryptophan. D genes are given only for firm matches. Expanded clones are given a class, and other clones once, few, many or no size at all.

many,.,TRBJ2-3,TRBV29-1,CSVEVGTGTDTQYF,TGCAGCGTTGAAGTGGGAACTGGCACAGATACGCAGTATTTT
.,.,TRBJ1-1,TRBV29-1,CSDRQKMNTEAFF,TGCAGCGACCGACAGAAGATGAACACTGAAGCTTTCTTT
few,.,TRBJ2-7,TRBV6-2/TRBV6-3,CASSYLGSEQYF,TGTGCCAGCAGTTACCTCGGATCCGAGCAGTACTTC
many,TRBD1,TRBJ1-6,TRBV6-2/TRBV6-3,CASIDRGHSPLHF,TGTGCCAGCATCGACAGGGGCCATTCACCCCTCCACTTT
.,.,TRBJ2-1,TRBV4-1,CASSPLGRNRINEQFF,TGCGCCAGCAGCCCCCTGGGTAGAAACCGGATCAATGAGCAGTTCTTC
.,.,TRBJ2-7,TRBV20-1,CSANLGQTEIYEQYF,TGCAGTGCCAACCTGGGTCAGACCGAAATCTACGAGCAGTACTTC
.,.,TRBJ2-3,TRBV21-1,CASSKRTSGRPKGADTQYF,TGTGCCAGCAGCAAAAGGACTAGCGGGAGGCCCAAAGGGGCAGATACGCAGTATTTT
many,TRBD1,TRBJ2-3,TRBV5-1,CASSDQTGADTQYF,TGCGCCAGCAGCGACCAGACAGGGGCAGATACGCAGTATTTT
few,TRBD2,TRBJ2-1,TRBV10-3,CAISPGTSRNEQFF,TGTGCCATCAGTCCCGGGACTAGCCGCAATGAGCAGTTCTTC
.,.,TRBJ2-7,TRBV6-5,CASSRDPSEQYF,TGTGCCAGCAGTCGGGACCCTTCCGAGCAGTACTTC
.,TRBD2,TRBJ2-2,TRBV7-2,CASSAEPPGLARELFF,TGTGCCAGCAGCGCGGAACCGCCGGGACTAGCGAGGGAGCTGTTTTTT
few,.,TRBJ2-2,TRBV7-2,CASSLDPLGELFF,TGTGCCAGCAGCTTAGACCCGCTCGGGGAGCTGTTTTTT
few,.,TRBJ2-3,TRBV9,CASSVGGSGYTDTQYF,TGTGCCAGCAGCGTAGGGGGTAGCGGCTACACAGATACGCAGTATTTT
many,TRBD2,TRBJ2-1,TRBV5-1,CASSHLAGQYNEQFF,TGCGCCAGCAGCCATCTAGCGGGACAATACAATGAGCAGTTCTTC
many,.,TRBJ1-4,TRBV5-1,CASNPSGSGEKLFF,TGCGCCAGCAACCCCTCGGGATCAGGTGAAAAACTGTTTTTT